This T cell receptor beta chain was obtained from a study of siplizumab effects on memory and regulatory T cells. The sample holds one count of this clone. Germline loops: CDR1 SGHRS, CDR2 YFSETQ. CDR3 length: 16 residues. V was clipped by 0 bases and J by 8 bases, with 20 bases between them. TCRdb keeps only in-frame clones here, not all; method: immunoSEQ multiplex PCR. This table has 110,000 or so clones, 85% to 95% appearing once. Sequencing was carried out using CD4+ T cells sorted from blood. The chain joins TRBV5-1 to TRBJ1-1; D is possibly TRBD1 (6 bases). This TCR came from a human donor in good health. This chain's CDR3 is CASSLEAGGGTREAFF. The CDR3 region has the DNA TGCGCCAGCAGCTTGGAAGCGGGAGGGGGGACTCGGGAAGCTTTCTTT. Full variable domain (rest looked up from reference TRBV5-1 and TRBJ1-1): KAGVTQTPRYLIKTRGQQVTLSCSPISGHRSVSWYQQTPGQGLQFLFEYFSETQRNKGNFPGRFSGRQFSNSRSEMNVSTLELGDSALYLCASSLEAGGGTREAFFGQGTRLTVV.